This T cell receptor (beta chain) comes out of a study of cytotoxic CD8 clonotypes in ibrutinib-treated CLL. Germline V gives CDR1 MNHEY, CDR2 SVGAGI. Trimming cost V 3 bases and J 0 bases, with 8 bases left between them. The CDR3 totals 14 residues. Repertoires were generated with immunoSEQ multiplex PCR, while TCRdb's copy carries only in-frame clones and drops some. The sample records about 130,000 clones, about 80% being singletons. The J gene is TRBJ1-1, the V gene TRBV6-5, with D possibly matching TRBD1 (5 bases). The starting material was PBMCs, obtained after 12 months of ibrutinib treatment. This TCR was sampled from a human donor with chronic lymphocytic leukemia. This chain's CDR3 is CASSYGAMNTEAFF. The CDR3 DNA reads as TGTGCCAGCAGTTATGGGGCCATGAACACTGAAGCTTTCTTT.